This T cell receptor (beta chain) was identified during a study of shared clonotypes between healthy human individuals. CD45RO-negative, CCR7-positively selected cells formed the naive CD8 fraction, excluding terminally differentiated effector memory CD45RA+ cells. This table comes from immunoSEQ multiplex PCR, and its TCRdb copy is limited to in-frame clones, with some not included. This repertoire shows approximately 1.9 million clones, roughly 93% found once; its top ten account for around 1.7%. The germline gives CDR1 MDHEN, CDR2 SYDVKM. This CDR3 contains 17 residues. V lost 4 bases to trimming and J lost 7 bases, with 26 bases between them.

The rearrangement uses TRBV28 and TRBJ2-7; possible D gene TRBD2, 6 bases. This clonotype originated in a man younger than 35 in good health. Some clones in this sample may be carry-over from other donors' samples. Sequenced: naive CD8+ T cells from PBMCs. In DNA form, the CDR3 reads TGTGCCAGCAGTTCGAACCGCCGGGAGACTCTCCTGGGGGAGCAGTACTTC. Translation: CASSSNRRETLLGEQYF.